The clone carrying this TCR beta chain has a count of ten or more. Antigen unknown. Original processing notes: For papillary thyroid cancer, a distant-metastasis classifier was constructed from CDR3 differences observed across clinicopathological groups. Through MiXCR, TCRdb re-clonotyped the PCR reads. TCRdb's processing, not the authors' own work, is the source of the V and J calls. In the table there are roughly 40,000 clones, about 16% of which are singletons. The data were taken from a study of metastatic and nonmetastatic thyroid tumors. The wider study: Repertoire comparisons spanned blood and tumor or nodule tissue from malignant and benign thyroid patients. Study-wide results and caveats: Malignant thyroid tumors reportedly exceeded benign nodules significantly in TCR beta diversity, with the difference appearing in blood and tumor.

Patients had received no treatment of any kind before thyroid surgery. Germline V gene lookup returns CDR1 MNHNS and CDR2 SASEGT. This CDR3 contains 12 residues. Between the trimmed V and J ends, which lost 10 bases and 4 bases, there was a span of 13 bases. V is TRBV6-1 and J is TRBJ1-2, with D unresolved. The sample taken for sequencing was blood. The sequence was obtained from a female donor with papillary thyroid cancer or a benign thyroid nodule (not recorded which). Some clones in this sample may be carry-over from other donors' samples. The CDR3 DNA follows: TGTGCCATACAGCGTAACTTCTATGGCTACACCTTC. The encoded protein is CAIQRNFYGYTF.